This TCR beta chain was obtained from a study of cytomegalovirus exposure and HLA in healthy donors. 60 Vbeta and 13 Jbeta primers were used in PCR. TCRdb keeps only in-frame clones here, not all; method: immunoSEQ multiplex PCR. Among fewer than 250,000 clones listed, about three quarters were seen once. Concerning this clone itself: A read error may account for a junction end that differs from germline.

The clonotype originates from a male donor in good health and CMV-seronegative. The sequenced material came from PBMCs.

The CDR3 region has the DNA TGTTCCAGCAGCCTTCTTCAGACTAGCGGGAGGACAGATACGCAGTATTTT. Its protein product is CSSSLLQTSGRTDTQYF. The V and J genes are TRBV7-9 and TRBJ2-3; 13 bases agree with TRBD2. CDR1 is SEHNR and CDR2 is FQNEAQ in the germline V gene (reference sequence). The CDR3 extends over 17 amino acids.